This T cell receptor beta chain was found in a study of cytomegalovirus exposure and HLA in healthy donors. The PCR employed 60 Vbeta primers together with 13 Jbeta primers. Here immunoSEQ multiplex PCR was the method, and the copy in TCRdb shows in-frame clones only, minus some. The data hold about 160,000 clones, with approximately 84% observed a single time. The CDR3 totals 12 residues. Germline V lookup: CDR1 SGHTA, CDR2 FQGNSA. Between the trimmed V and J ends, which lost 3 bases and 3 bases, there was a span of 5 bases. This chain connects TRBV7-2 to TRBJ1-1, with unresolved D. The sample comprised PBMCs. The source of this sequence is a young man in good health and CMV-seropositive. The CDR3 DNA reads as TGTGCCAGCAGCTTCGGGGACACTGAAGCTTTCTTT. It specifies CASSFGDTEAFF.